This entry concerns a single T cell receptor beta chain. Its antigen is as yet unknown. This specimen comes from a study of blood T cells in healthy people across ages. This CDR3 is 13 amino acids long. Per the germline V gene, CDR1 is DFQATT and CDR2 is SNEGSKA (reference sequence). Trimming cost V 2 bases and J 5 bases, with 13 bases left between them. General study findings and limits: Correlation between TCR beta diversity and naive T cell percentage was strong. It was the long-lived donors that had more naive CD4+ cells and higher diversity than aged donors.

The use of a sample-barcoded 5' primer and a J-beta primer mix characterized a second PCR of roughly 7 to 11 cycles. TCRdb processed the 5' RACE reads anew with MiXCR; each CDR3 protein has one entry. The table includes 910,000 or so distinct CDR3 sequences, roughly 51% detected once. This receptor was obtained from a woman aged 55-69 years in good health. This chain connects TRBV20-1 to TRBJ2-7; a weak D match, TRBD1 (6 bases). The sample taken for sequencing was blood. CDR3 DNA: TGCAGTGCTAGATCAGGGGACGTCCACGAGCAGTACTTC. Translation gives CSARSGDVHEQYF.